Below, 15 T cell receptor beta chains from the same sample are listed, as sequenced in a study of PD-1 blockade in mismatch repair-deficient tumors. Assay: immunoSEQ multiplex PCR; the TCRdb copy retains only in-frame clones and omits some. The table includes about 120,000 clones, roughly 86% detected once. The sequences come from peripheral blood, collected roughly 67 weeks after starting pembrolizumab. The receptor set was obtained from an adult with mismatch repair-deficient cancer.

As DNA, the CDR3 is TGTGCCAGTAGCTGGACGGGACGAGGCAATGAGCAGTTCTTC. It encodes CASSWTGRGNEQFF. This chain connects TRBV19 to TRBJ2-1, with D possibly called TRBD1 or TRBD2 (5 bases each). The V gene lost 6 bases and the J gene lost 6 bases, with 15 bases spanning the gap. The germline gives CDR1 LNHDA, CDR2 SQIVND (reference sequence). The CDR3 totals 14 residues.

The chain recombines TRBV13 with TRBJ2-5; TRBD1 aligns across 7 bases. CDR1 is PRHDT and CDR2 is FYEKMQ in the germline V gene (reference sequence). The CDR3 contains 13 residues. J gave up 6 bases and V 3 bases, and 4 bases lay outside the gene matches. The CDR3 DNA sequence: TGTGCCAGCAGCTTTAGAGGGGGCAAGACCCAGTACTTC. This gives the protein CASSFRGGKTQYF. The full variable domain, completed using reference TRBV13 and TRBJ2-5, is AAGVIQSPRHLIKEKRETATLKCYPIPRHDTVYWYQQGPGQDPQFLISFYEKMQSDKGSIPDRFSAQQFSDYHSELNMSSLELGDSALYFCASSFRGGKTQYFGPGTRLLVL.

The chain uses TRBV5-6 and TRBJ2-1; D might be TRBD1 or TRBD2, each matching 6 bases. Trimming took 2 bases from V and 11 from J, leaving 8 bases between them. CDR3 size: 11 residues. Germline lookup yields CDR1 SGHDT and CDR2 YYEEEE. The chain's CDR3 is CASSLGGQQFF. The CDR3 nucleotides read TGTGCCAGCAGCTTAGGGGGGCAGCAGTTCTTC. The full variable domain, rest sourced from reference TRBV5-6 and TRBJ2-1, is DAGVTQSPTHLIKTRGQQVTLRCSPKSGHDTVSWYQQALGQGPQFIFQYYEEEERQRGNFPDRFSGHQFPNYSSELNVNALLLGDSALYLCASSLGGQQFFGPGTRLTVL.

The CDR3 DNA follows: TGTGCCAGCAGCTTCAGGGACAGGTCCACAGATACGCAGTATTTT. This sequence encodes CASSFRDRSTDTQYF. The chain combines TRBV5-4 with TRBJ2-3, with TRBD1 matching 8 bases. Germline V gives CDR1 SGHNT, CDR2 YYREEE (reference sequence). The CDR3 is 15 residues long. Trimming took 2 bases from V and 2 from J; bases not matched to a gene: 4.

This chain connects TRBV7-9 to TRBJ2-7; 7 positions match TRBD2. The CDR3 covers 16 residues. J lost 3 bases, V lost 4 bases, and 12 bases had no gene match. Germline V lookup: CDR1 SEHNR, CDR2 FQNEAQ (reference sequence). CDR3 in DNA: TGTGCCAGCAGCTCCAGGGAGGGGAAGGATTACTACGAGCAGTACTTC. This sequence encodes CASSSREGKDYYEQYF.

The sample holds a few counts of this clone. The chain employs TRBV5-6 and TRBJ1-2; 10 bases fit TRBD1. The CDR3 has 14 amino acids. Germline assignment: CDR1 SGHDT and CDR2 YYEEEE. V lost 2 bases and J lost 6; bases outside the gene matches: 4. The CDR3 is CASSFDDRGHGYTF. The CDR3 DNA reads as TGTGCCAGCAGCTTCGACGACAGGGGGCATGGCTACACCTTC.

V gene TRBV30 combines with J gene TRBJ2-5; TRBD2 agrees at 7 bases. Germline-derived CDR1 and CDR2 are GTSNPN and SVGIG (reference sequence). V dropped 8 bases and J dropped 5; count of bases not matched to a gene: 8. The CDR3 runs 12 residues. The CDR3 region has the DNA TGTGCCCTTGGGGCGGGAGCGGAGACCCAGTACTTC. The encoded protein is CALGAGAETQYF.

The chain couples TRBV4-3 to TRBJ2-1, with 8 bases matching TRBD1. Looked up from germline, CDR1 is LGHNA and CDR2 is YSLEER. This CDR3 has 14 amino acids. V shed 4 bases, J shed 8 bases, and the junction held 7 bases outside the gene matches. The CDR3 DNA sequence: TGCGCCAGCAGCCCGGACAGGGTGTTAGATGAGCAGTTCTTC. This codes for CASSPDRVLDEQFF.

CDR3 sequence: CASSLEWNTGELFF. The CDR3 DNA sequence: TGTGCCAGCAGCTTAGAGTGGAACACCGGGGAGCTGTTTTTT. The chain combines TRBV7-6 with TRBJ2-2; D uncertain. Germline V gene sequence: CDR1 SGHVS, CDR2 FNYEAQ. V lost 1 base and J lost 1, with 4 bases in between. The CDR3 runs to 14 residues.

The gene calls are TRBV11-2 and TRBJ2-3, with D unclear. Germline V gene sequence: CDR1 SGHAT, CDR2 FQNNGV. V shed 0 bases and J shed 3 bases, with 4 bases lying between them. The CDR3 spans 13 residues. The CDR3: CASSLDLTDTQYF. CDR3 DNA: TGTGCCAGCAGCTTAGATTTGACAGATACGCAGTATTTT.

The chain is built from TRBV4-1 and TRBJ1-2; possible D gene TRBD1, 5 bases. V was shortened by 3 bases and J by 0 bases, with 11 bases between the two germline ends. CDR1 is MGHRA and CDR2 is YSYEKL in the germline V gene. The CDR3 length is 15 residues. The chain's CDR3 is CASSHVSGANYGYTF. The CDR3 DNA reads as TGCGCCAGCAGCCACGTTTCGGGGGCTAACTATGGCTACACCTTC.

This sequence joins TRBV6-1 and TRBJ2-7; possibly TRBD1 or TRBD2 for D (6 bases each). Per germline, CDR1 MNHNS and CDR2 SASEGT. This CDR3 contains 15 residues. Trimming took 7 bases from V and 0 from J, leaving 16 bases between them. The CDR3 region has the DNA TGTGCCAGCACGGGTTCGGGGGCCCTCTCCTACGAGCAGTACTTC. Residues: CASTGSGALSYEQYF.

This clone was seen a few times. The chain links TRBV27 to TRBJ2-2; D is ambiguous. Germline CDR1 and CDR2: MNHEY and SMNVEV (reference sequence). Trimming took off 2 bases at V and 10 bases at J, with 8 bases between the two ends. The CDR3 is made up of 12 amino acids. CDR3 in amino acids: CASSLAPPELFF. In nucleotides, the CDR3 is TGTGCCAGCAGTTTAGCTCCCCCGGAGCTGTTTTTT.

V usage is TRBV28 and J usage is TRBJ2-7, with 7 bases matching TRBD2. CDR1 MDHEN and CDR2 SYDVKM come from the germline V gene. The junction had 7 bases not matched to a gene; V was cut back by 2 bases and J by 6 bases. CDR3 length: 14 amino acids. This CDR3 reads CASSLGTAGAEQYF. DNA of the CDR3: TGTGCCAGCAGTTTAGGTACGGCGGGAGCCGAGCAGTACTTC.

A remark on this clone: Other nucleotide sequences in the sample specify the same CDR3. The chain employs TRBV5-6 and TRBJ1-5; no clear D. CDR3 length: 12 amino acids. Deletions cut 0 bases from V and 4 bases from J, with 2 bases between. The germline V gene encodes CDR1 SGHDT and CDR2 YYEEEE. This CDR3 is CASSLGNQPQHF. DNA of the CDR3: TGTGCCAGCAGCTTGGGGAATCAGCCCCAGCATTTT.